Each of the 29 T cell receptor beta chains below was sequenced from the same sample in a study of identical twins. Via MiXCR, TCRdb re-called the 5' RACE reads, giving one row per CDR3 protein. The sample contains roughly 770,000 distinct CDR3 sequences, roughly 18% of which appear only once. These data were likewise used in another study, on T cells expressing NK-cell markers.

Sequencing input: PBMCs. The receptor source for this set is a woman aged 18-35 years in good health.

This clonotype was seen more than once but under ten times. DNA of the CDR3: TGCGCCAGCAGCTTGGGGGAACCCCTTTTAGAGGGGGAGCTGTTTTTT. Residues: CASSLGEPLLEGELFF. The chain combines TRBV5-1 with TRBJ2-2; the D is unclear. Germline V CDR1 and CDR2: SGHRS, YFSETQ. V shed 0 bases and J shed 8 bases, with 17 bases lying between them. This CDR3 has 16 amino acids.

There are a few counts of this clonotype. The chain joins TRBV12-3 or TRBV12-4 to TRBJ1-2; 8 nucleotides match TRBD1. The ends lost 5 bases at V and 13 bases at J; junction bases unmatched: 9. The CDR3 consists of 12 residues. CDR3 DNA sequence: TGTGCCAGCAGTCCGCCCGGGACAGGTTTCACCTTC. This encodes CASSPPGTGFTF.

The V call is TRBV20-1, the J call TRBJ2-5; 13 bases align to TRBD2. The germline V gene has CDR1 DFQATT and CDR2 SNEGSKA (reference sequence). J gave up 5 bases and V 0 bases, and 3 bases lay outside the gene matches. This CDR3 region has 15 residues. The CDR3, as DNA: TGCAGTGCTAGAGATCTGACTAGCGGGGGGGAGACCCAGTACTTC. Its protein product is CSARDLTSGGETQYF.

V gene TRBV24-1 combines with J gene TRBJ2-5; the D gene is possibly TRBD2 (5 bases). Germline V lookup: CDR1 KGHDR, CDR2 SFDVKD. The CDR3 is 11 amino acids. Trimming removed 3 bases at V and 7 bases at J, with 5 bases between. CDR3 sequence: CATSDAGTQYF. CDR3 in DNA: TGTGCCACCAGTGATGCGGGGACCCAGTACTTC.

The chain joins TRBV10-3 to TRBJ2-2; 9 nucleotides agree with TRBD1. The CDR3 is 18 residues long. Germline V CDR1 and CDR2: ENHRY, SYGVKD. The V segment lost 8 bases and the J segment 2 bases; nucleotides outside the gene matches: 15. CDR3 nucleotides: TGTGCCATCGGCCCTCCACCCGGGACAGGGACAAACACCGGGGAGCTGTTTTTT. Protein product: CAIGPPPGTGTNTGELFF.

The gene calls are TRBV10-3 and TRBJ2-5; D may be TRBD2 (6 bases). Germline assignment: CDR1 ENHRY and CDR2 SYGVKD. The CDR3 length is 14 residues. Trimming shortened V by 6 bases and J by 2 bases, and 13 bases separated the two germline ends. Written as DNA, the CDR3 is TGTGCCATCAGGGGTAGCGGTATTCAAGAGACCCAGTACTTC. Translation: CAIRGSGIQETQYF.

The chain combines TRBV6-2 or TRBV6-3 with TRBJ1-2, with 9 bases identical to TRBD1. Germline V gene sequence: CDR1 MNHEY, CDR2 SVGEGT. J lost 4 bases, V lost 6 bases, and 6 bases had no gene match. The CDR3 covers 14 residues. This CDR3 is CASSRDREGYGYTF. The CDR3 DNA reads TGTGCCAGCAGCAGGGACAGGGAAGGCTATGGCTACACCTTC.

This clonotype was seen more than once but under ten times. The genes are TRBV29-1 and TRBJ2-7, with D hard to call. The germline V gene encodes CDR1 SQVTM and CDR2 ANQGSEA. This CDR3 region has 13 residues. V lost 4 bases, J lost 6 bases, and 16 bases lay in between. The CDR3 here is CSVAAARTSEQYF. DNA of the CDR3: TGCAGCGTTGCGGCAGCTAGGACGAGCGAGCAGTACTTC.

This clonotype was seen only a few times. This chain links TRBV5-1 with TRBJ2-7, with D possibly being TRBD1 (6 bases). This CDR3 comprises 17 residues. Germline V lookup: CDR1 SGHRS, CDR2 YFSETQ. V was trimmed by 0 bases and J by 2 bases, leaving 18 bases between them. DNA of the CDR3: TGCGCCAGCAGCTTGGTCGAAACCGGGACACCAGCCTACGAGCAGTACTTC. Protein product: CASSLVETGTPAYEQYF.

CDR3 sequence (DNA): TGCAGTGCTAGAGATCGGGCAAGCGGACCCCTCCACTTT. This encodes CSARDRASGPLHF. The chain has TRBV20-1 and TRBJ1-6; D unresolved. V gave up 0 bases and J gave up 12 bases, with 12 bases separating them. Germline loops: CDR1 DFQATT, CDR2 SNEGSKA (reference sequence). The CDR3 consists of 13 residues.

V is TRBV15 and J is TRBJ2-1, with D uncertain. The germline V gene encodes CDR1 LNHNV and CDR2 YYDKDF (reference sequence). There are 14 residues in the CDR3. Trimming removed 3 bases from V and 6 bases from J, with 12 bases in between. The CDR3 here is CATSSNPYVNEQFF. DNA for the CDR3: TGTGCCACCAGCAGTAATCCCTACGTCAATGAGCAGTTCTTC.

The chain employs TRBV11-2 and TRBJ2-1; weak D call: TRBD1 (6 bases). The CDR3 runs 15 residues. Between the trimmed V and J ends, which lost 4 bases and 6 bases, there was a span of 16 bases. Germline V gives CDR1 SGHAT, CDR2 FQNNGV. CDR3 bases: TGTGCCAGCAGCTCGCTTGGGGACACCCCCAATGAGCAGTTCTTC. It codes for CASSSLGDTPNEQFF. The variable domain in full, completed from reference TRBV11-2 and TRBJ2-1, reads EAGVAQSPRYKIIEKRQSVAFWCNPISGHATLYWYQQILGQGPKLLIQFQNNGVVDDSQLPKDRFSAERLKGVDSTLKIQPAKLEDSAVYLCASSSLGDTPNEQFFGPGTRLTVL.

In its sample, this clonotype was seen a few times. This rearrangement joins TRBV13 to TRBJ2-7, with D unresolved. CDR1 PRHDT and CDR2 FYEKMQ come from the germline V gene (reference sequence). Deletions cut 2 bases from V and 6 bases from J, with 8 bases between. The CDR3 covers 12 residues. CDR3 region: CASSLYLSEQYF. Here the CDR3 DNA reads TGTGCCAGCAGCTTATATCTATCCGAGCAGTACTTC.

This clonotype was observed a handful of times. In nucleotides, the CDR3 is TGTGCCACCACAACCGTACCCCGAACTTCACCCCTCCACTTT. This gives the protein CATTTVPRTSPLHF. The chain has TRBV24-1 and TRBJ1-6; no clear D. CDR3 size: 14 residues. In germline, CDR1 is KGHDR, CDR2 SFDVKD. Trimming removed 8 bases at V and 9 bases at J, with 16 bases between.

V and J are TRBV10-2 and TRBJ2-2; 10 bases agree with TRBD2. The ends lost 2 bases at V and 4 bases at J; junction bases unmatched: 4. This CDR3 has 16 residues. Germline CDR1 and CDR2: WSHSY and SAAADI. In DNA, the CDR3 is TGCGCCAGCAGTGAGCTAGCGGGAGTTGTCACCGGGGAGCTGTTTTTT. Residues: CASSELAGVVTGELFF.

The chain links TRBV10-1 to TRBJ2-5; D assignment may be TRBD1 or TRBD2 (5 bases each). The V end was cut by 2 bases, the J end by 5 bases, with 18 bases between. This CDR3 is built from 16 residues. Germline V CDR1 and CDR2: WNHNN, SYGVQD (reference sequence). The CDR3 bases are TGCGCCAGCAGTGAGGCCAGAAGGGGAGTGATGGAGACCCAGTACTTC. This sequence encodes CASSEARRGVMETQYF.

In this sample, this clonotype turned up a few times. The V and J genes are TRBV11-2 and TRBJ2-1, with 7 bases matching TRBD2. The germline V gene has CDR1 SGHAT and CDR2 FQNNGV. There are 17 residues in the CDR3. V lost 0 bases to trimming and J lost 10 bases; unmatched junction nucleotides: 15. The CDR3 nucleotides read TGTGCCAGCAGCTTAGATCCGGGAGGACCTCAAATTGCAGAGCAGTTCTTC. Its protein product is CASSLDPGGPQIAEQFF.

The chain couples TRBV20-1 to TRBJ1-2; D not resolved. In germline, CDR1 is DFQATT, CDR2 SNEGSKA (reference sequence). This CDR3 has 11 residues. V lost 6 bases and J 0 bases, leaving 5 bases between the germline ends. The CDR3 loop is CSAKSNYGYTF. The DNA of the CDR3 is TGCAGTGCAAAATCTAACTATGGCTACACCTTC.

This CDR3 reads CAWSGGFTDTQYF. The CDR3 nucleotides read TGTGCCTGGAGTGGGGGGTTCACAGATACGCAGTATTTT. This chain joins TRBV30 and TRBJ2-3, with D perhaps given as TRBD1 or TRBD2 (5 bases each). CDR3 size: 13 residues. V lost 1 base to trimming and J lost 2 bases, with 7 bases between them. From germline, CDR1 is GTSNPN and CDR2 SVGIG (reference sequence).

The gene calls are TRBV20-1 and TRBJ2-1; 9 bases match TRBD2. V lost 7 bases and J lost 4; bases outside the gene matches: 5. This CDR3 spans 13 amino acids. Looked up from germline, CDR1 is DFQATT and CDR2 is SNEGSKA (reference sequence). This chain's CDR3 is CSVGLAGYNEQFF. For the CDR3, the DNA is TGCAGTGTCGGGCTAGCGGGATACAATGAGCAGTTCTTC.

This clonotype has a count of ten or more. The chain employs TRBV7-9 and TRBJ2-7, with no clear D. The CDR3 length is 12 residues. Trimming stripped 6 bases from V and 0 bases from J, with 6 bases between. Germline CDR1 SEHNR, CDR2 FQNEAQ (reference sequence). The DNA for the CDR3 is TGTGCCAGCAGTCTCGTCTCCTACGAGCAGTACTTC. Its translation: CASSLVSYEQYF.

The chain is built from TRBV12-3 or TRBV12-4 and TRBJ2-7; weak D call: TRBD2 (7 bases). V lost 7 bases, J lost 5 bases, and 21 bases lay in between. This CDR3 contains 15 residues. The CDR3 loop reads CASTRTGGLGNEQYF. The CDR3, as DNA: TGTGCCAGCACAAGAACGGGGGGCCTCGGAAACGAGCAGTACTTC.

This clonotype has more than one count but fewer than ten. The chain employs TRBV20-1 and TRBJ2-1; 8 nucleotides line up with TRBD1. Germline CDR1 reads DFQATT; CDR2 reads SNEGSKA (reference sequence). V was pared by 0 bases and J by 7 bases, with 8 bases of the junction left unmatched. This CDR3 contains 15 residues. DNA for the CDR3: TGCAGTGCTAGAGATTCGTACCAGGGGGCGAATGAGCAGTTCTTC. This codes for CSARDSYQGANEQFF.

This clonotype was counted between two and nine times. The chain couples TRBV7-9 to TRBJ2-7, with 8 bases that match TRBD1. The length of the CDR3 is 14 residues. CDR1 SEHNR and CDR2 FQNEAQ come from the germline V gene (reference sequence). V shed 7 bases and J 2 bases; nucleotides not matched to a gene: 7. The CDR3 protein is CASTRQGQTYEQYF. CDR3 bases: TGTGCCAGCACCCGACAGGGGCAAACCTACGAGCAGTACTTC. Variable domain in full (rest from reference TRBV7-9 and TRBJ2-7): DTGVSQNPRHKITKRGQNVTFRCDPISEHNRLYWYRQTLGQGPEFLTYFQNEAQLEKSRLLSDRFSAERPKGSFSTLEIQRTEQGDSAMYLCASTRQGQTYEQYFGPGTRLTVT.

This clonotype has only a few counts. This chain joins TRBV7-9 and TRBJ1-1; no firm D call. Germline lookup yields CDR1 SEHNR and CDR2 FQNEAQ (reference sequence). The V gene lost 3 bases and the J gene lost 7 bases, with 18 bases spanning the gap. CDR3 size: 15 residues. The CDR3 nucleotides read TGTGCCAGCAGCTTGGTCCGGGCCCTGAGAGGTGAAGCTTTCTTT. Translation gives CASSLVRALRGEAFF.

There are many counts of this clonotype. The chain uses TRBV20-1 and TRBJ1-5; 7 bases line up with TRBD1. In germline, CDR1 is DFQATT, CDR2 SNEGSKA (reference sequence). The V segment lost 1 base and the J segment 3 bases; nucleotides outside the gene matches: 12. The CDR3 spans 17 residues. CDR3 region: CSARAHRGGGSNQPQHF. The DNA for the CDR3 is TGCAGTGCTAGAGCCCACAGGGGCGGTGGCTCCAATCAGCCCCAGCATTTT.

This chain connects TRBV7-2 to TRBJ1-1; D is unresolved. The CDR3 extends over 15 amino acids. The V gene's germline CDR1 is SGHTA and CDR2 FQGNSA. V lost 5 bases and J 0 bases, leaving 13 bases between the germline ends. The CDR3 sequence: CASSRGGALNTEAFF. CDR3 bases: TGTGCCAGCAGCCGAGGCGGCGCCTTGAACACTGAAGCTTTCTTT.

CDR3 protein: CASSKLAGVLNEQFF. The CDR3 DNA sequence: TGTGCCAGCAGCAAACTAGCGGGGGTTCTCAATGAGCAGTTCTTC. The V call is TRBV5-5, the J call TRBJ2-1, with 11 bases lining up with TRBD2. This CDR3 comprises 15 residues. Trimming removed 4 bases from V and 6 bases from J; junction bases left unmatched: 6. CDR1 and CDR2 from the germline V gene are SGHKS and YYEKEE (reference sequence).

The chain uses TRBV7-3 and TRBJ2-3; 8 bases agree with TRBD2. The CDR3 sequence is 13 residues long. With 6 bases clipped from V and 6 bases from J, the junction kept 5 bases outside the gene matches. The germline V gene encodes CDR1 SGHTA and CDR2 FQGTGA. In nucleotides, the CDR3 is TGTGCCAGCAGGGTAGCGGGGATGGATACGCAGTATTTT. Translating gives CASRVAGMDTQYF.